This T cell receptor (beta chain) was sequenced in a study of T cell responses to AZD1222 COVID-19 vaccine. Study-wide results and caveats: Without day 14 samples, only post-peak T cell repertoires were studied. Nearly half of unique spike-specific TCRs reportedly avoided B.1.351 and B.1.1.7 mutated regions. With dominance at 160-218 and 743-854, vaccine-associated CD4 TCRs spanned spike.

Some second doses came at about 4 weeks and others at about 12 weeks; these were pooled. Here immunoSEQ multiplex PCR was the method, and the copy in TCRdb shows in-frame clones only, minus some. The data show roughly 160,000 clones, around 85% seen once. The CDR3 consists of 15 residues. CDR1 is LNHDA, CDR2 SQIVND, per germline (reference sequence). V lost 7 bases, J lost 6 bases, and 21 bases lay in between. Remarks on this clone: Its antigen is not identified.

The chain recombines TRBV19 with TRBJ1-2; D possibly corresponds to TRBD1 (6 bases). The origin of this receptor is an adult who received the AZD1222 COVID-19 vaccine. Source: peripheral blood, taken 28 days after the second AZD1222 dose. CDR3 sequence: CASISPGQSFHGYTF. The CDR3, as DNA: TGTGCCAGTATCTCTCCTGGACAGTCATTCCATGGCTACACCTTC.